This entry describes one T cell receptor (beta chain). Its cognate antigen is unknown. CDR1 and CDR2 from the germline V gene are LGHDT and YNNKEL (reference sequence). Unmatched junction bases numbered 9, after V lost 4 bases and J lost 4 bases. The CDR3 covers 16 residues. The source of the sample is a study of human T cells and chemical hapten exposure. Study-wide points: The study found that PT1 expanded TCR counts correlated positively with patch test score. With alopecia, donors may have immune responses unlike healthy people's.

The time point denotes: patch test 3, about 24 weeks after DPC sensitization. The treatment here: therapeutic diphenylcyclopropenone sensitization with weekly scalp DPC. People who gave samples had alopecia, were 18 to 70 years old, and were suitable for DPC. TCRdb analysed the RACE reads with MiXCR anew, one entry per CDR3 protein. The sample holds around 130,000 distinct CDR3 sequences, 11% seen once. This rearrangement joins TRBV3-1 to TRBJ2-7, with TRBD2 identical over 11 bases. This specimen consisted of whole blood, obtained in connection with sensitization to the hapten diphenylcyclopropenone (DPC). This sequence originates from a woman in her 50s with alopecia areata. Some clones in this sample may be carry-over from other donors' samples. The CDR3 protein is CASSRSPGTSGYEQYF. The CDR3 nucleotides are TGTGCCAGCAGCCGATCGCCCGGGACTAGCGGATACGAGCAGTACTTC.